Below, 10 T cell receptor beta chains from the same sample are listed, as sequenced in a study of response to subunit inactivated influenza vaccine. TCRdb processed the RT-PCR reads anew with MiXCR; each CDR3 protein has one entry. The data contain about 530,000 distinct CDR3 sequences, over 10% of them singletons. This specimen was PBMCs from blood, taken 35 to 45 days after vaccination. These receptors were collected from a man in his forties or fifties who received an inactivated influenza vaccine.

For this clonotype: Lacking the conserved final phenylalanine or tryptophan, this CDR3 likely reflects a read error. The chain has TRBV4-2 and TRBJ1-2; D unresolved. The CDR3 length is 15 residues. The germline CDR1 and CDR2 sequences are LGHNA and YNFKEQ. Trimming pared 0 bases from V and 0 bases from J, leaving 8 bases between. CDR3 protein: CASSQETNTNYGYTL. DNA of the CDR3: TGTGCCAGCAGCCAAGAGACAAACACTAACTATGGCTACACCCTC.

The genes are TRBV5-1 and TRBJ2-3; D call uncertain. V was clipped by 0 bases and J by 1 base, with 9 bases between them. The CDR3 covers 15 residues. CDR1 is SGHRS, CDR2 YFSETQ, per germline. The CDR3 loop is CASSLDSPRTDTQYF. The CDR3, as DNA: TGCGCCAGCAGCTTGGACAGTCCTCGCACAGATACGCAGTATTTT.

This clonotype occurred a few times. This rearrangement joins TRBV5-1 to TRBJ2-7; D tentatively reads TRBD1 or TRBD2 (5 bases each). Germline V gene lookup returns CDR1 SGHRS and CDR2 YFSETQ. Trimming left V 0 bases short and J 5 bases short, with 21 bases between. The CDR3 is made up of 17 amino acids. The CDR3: CASSLGGLRDLGHEQYF. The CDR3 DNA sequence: TGCGCCAGCAGCTTGGGAGGGCTTCGGGACCTAGGTCACGAGCAGTACTTC.

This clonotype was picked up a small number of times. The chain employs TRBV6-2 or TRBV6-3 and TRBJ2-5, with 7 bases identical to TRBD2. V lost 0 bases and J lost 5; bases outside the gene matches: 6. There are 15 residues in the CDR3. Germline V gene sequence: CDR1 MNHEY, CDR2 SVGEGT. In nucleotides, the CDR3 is TGTGCCAGCAGTTACTCGAGGGCGGGAGCGGAGACCCAGTACTTC. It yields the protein CASSYSRAGAETQYF.

The CDR3 DNA is TGTGCCAGCAGTTACATCCGAGTGTCGAGCTCCTACAATGAGCAGTTCTTC. Translated: CASSYIRVSSSYNEQFF. The V call is TRBV6-5, the J call TRBJ2-1; D is undetermined. V lost 2 bases and J lost 0, with 14 bases in between. CDR1 is MNHEY and CDR2 is SVGAGI in the germline V gene. This CDR3 comprises 17 residues.

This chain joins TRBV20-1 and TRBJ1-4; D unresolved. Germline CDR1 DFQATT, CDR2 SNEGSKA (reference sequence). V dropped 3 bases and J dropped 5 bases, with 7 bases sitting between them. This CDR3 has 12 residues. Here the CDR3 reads CSASPGNEKLFF. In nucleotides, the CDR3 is TGCAGTGCTAGCCCCGGGAATGAAAAACTGTTTTTT.

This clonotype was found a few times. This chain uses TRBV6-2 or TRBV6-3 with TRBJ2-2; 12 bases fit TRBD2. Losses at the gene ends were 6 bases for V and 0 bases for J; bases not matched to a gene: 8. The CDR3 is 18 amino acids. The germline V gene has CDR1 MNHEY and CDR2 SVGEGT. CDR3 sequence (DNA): TGTGCCAGCAGCCGTTCACTAGCGGGGGGCCCGAACACCGGGGAGCTGTTTTTT. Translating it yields CASSRSLAGGPNTGELFF.

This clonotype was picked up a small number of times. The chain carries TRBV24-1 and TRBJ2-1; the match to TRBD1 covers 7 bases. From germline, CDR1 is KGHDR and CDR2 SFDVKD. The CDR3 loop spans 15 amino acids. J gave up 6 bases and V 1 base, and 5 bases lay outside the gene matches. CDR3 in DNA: TGTGCCACCAGTGATTTTACAGGGGTTTCCAATGAGCAGTTCTTC. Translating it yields CATSDFTGVSNEQFF.

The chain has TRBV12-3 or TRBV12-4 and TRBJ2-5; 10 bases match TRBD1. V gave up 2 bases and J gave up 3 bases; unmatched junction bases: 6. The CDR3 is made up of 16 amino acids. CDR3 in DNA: TGTGCCAGCAGTTTATGTGGGACAGGGGTTAAAGAGACCCAGTACTTC. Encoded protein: CASSLCGTGVKETQYF.

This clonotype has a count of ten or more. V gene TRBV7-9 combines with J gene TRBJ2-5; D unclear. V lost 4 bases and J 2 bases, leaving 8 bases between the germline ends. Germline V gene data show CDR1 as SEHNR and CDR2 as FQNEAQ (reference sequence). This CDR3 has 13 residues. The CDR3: CASSSRRQETQYF. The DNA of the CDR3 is TGTGCCAGCAGCTCCCGTCGGCAAGAGACCCAGTACTTC.